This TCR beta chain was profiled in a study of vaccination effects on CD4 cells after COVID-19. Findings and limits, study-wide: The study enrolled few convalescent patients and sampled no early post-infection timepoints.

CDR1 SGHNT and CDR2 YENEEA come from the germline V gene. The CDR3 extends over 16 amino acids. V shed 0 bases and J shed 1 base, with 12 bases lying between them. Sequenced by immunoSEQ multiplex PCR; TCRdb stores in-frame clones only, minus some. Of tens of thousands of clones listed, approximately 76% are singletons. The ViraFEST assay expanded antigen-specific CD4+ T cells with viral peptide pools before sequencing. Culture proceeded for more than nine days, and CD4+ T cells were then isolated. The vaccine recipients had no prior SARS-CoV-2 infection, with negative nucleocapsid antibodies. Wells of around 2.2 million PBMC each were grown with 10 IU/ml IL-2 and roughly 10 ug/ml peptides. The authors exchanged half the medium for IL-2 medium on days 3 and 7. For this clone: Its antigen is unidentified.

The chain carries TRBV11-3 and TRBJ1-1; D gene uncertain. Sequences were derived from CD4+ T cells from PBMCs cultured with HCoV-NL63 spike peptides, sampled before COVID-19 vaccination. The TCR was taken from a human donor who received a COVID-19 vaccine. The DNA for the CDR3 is TGTGCCAGCAGCTTAGACGTAGTAGCGGGGAACACTGAAGCTTTCTTT. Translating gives CASSLDVVAGNTEAFF.